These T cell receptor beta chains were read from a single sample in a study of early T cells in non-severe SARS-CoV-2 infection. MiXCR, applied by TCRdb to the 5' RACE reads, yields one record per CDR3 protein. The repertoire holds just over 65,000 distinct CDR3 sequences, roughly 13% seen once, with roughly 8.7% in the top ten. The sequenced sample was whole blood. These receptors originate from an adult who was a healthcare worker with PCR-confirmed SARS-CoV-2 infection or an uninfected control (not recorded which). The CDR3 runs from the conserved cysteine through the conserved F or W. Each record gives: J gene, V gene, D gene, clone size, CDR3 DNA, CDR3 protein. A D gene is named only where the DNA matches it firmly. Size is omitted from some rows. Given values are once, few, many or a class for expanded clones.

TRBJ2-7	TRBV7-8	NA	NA	TGTGCCAGCTCTCCGGGGACACACTACGAGCAGTACTTC	CASSPGTHYEQYF
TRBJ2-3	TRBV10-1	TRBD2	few	TGCGCCAGCAGTGAACTAGCGGGAGCAACAGATACGCAGTATTTT	CASSELAGATDTQYF
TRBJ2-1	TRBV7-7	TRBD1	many	TGTGCTAGCAGCTTACGGCCCGGGACAGGGGGCTACAATGAGCAGTTCTTC	CASSLRPGTGGYNEQFF
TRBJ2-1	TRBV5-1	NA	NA	TGCGCCAGCAGCTTGTTCTCTTCCACGAGCTCCTACAATGAGCAGTTCTTC	CASSLFSSTSSYNEQFF
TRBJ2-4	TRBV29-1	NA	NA	TGCAGCGTTGAAGGCAGGGCCAACATTCAGTACTTC	CSVEGRANIQYF
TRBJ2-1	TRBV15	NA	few	TGTGCCACCAGCAGTGTCCACGGCGCTGAGCAGTTCTTC	CATSSVHGAEQFF
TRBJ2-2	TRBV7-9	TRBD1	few	TGTGCCAGCAGCTTAGCACTCGGGACAGAGAACACCGGGGAGCTGTTTTTT	CASSLALGTENTGELFF
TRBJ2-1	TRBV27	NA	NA	TGTGCCAGCAGTTTATCGGTAGGTTTCTACAATGAGCAGTTCTTC	CASSLSVGFYNEQFF
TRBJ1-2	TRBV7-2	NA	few	TGTGCCAGCAGCTTAAGAGGGGACCATGGCTACACCTTC	CASSLRGDHGYTF
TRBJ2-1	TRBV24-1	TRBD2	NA	TGTGCCACCGGAGAGGGTAGCGGGAGGACCTACAATGAGCAGTTCTTC	CATGEGSGRTYNEQFF
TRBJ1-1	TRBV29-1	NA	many	TGCAGCGTTGTTTCCCAGTGGGGAACTGAAGCTTTCTTT	CSVVSQWGTEAFF
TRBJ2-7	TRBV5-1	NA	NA	TGCGCCAGCAGCTTGGACAGCGCCTACGAGCAGTACTTC	CASSLDSAYEQYF
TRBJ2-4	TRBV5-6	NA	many	TGTGCCAGCAGCGTATTGCGGGGAGACAAAAACATTCAGTACTTC	CASSVLRGDKNIQYF
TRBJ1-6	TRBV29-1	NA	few	TGCAGCGTTGGGCAGGGAGATTCACCCCTCCACTTT	CSVGQGDSPLHF
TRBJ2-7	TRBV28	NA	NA	TGTGCCAGCAGTTTTTTGGGCGAGCAGTACTTC	CASSFLGEQYF
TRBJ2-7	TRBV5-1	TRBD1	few	TGCGCCAGCAGCCCGGGGGACAGGTCTGGAGAGGAGCAGTACTTC	CASSPGDRSGEEQYF